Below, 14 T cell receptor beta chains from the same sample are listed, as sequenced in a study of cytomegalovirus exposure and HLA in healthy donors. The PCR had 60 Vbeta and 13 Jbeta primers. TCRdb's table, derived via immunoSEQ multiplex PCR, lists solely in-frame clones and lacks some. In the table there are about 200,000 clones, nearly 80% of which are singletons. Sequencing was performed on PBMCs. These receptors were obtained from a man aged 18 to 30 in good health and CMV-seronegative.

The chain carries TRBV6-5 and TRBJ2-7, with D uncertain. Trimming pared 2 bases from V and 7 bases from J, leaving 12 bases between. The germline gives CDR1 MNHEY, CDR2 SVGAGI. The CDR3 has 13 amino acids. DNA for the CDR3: TGTGCCAGCAGTTACACCGACACCGGAGAGCAGTACTTC. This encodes CASSYTDTGEQYF.

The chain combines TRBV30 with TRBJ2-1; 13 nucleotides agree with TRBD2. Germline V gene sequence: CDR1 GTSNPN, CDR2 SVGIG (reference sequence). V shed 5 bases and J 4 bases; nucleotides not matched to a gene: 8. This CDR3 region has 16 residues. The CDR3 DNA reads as TGTGCCTGGGACGGACTAGCGGGGGATCGTTACAATGAGCAGTTCTTC. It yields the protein CAWDGLAGDRYNEQFF.

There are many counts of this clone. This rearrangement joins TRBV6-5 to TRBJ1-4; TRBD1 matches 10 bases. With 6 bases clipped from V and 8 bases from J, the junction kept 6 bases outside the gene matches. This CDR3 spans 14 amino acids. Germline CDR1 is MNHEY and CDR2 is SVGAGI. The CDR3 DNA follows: TGTGCCAGCAGACGGACAGGGGGTAACGAAAAACTGTTTTTT. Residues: CASRRTGGNEKLFF.

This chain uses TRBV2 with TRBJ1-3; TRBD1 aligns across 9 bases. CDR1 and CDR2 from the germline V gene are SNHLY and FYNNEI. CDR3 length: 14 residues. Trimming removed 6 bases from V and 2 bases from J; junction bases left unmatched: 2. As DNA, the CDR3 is TGTGCCAGCAGACGACAGGGGGCTGGAAACACCATATATTTT. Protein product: CASRRQGAGNTIYF.

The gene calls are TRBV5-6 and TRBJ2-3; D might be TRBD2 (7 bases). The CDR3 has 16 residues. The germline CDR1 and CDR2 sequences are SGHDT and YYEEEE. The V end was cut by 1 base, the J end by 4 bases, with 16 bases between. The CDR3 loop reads CASSLSRGAPSDTQYF. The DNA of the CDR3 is TGTGCCAGCAGCTTGAGTCGGGGGGCACCCTCAGATACGCAGTATTTT. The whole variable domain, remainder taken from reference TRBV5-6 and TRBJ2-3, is DAGVTQSPTHLIKTRGQQVTLRCSPKSGHDTVSWYQQALGQGPQFIFQYYEEEERQRGNFPDRFSGHQFPNYSSELNVNALLLGDSALYLCASSLSRGAPSDTQYFGPGTRLTVL.

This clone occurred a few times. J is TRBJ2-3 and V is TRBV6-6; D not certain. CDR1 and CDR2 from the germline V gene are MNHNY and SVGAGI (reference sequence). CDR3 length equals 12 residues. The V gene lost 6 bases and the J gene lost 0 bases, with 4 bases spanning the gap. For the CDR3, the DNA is TGTGCCAGCAGGGCAAGCACAGATACGCAGTATTTT. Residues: CASRASTDTQYF.

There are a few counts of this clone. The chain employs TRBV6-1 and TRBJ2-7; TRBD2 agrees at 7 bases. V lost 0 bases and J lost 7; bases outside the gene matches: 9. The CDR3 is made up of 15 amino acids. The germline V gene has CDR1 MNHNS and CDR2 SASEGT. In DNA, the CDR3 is TGTGCCAGCAGTGAAGCAGGCGGACTAGGAATTGAGCAGTACTTC. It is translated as CASSEAGGLGIEQYF.

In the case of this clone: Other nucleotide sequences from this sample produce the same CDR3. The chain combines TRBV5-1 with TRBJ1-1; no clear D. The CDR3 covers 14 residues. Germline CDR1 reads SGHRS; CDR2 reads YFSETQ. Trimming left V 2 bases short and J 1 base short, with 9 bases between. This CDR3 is CASSFSRANTEAFF. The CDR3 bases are TGCGCCAGCAGCTTCTCACGAGCGAACACTGAAGCTTTCTTT.

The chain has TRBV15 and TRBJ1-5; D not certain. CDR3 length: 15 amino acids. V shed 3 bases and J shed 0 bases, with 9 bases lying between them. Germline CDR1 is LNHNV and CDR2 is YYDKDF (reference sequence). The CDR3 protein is CATSRLGVSNQPQHF. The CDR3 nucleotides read TGTGCCACCAGCAGGCTCGGGGTTAGCAATCAGCCCCAGCATTTT.

CDR3 sequence: CASKLTGSGNTIYF. The DNA for the CDR3 is TGTGCCAGCAAACTTACAGGGTCTGGAAACACCATATATTTT. This sequence joins TRBV27 and TRBJ1-3; possible D gene TRBD1, 6 bases. Trimming removed 7 bases at V and 1 base at J, with 11 bases between. CDR1 is MNHEY, CDR2 SMNVEV, per germline (reference sequence). CDR3 length: 14 residues.

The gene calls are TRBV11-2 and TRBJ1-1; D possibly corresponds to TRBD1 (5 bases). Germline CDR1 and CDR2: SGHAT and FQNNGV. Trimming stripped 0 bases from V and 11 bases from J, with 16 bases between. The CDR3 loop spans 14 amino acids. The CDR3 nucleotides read TGTGCCAGCAGCTTAGACCCGGGGGGATGGGTCGCTTTCTTT. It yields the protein CASSLDPGGWVAFF.

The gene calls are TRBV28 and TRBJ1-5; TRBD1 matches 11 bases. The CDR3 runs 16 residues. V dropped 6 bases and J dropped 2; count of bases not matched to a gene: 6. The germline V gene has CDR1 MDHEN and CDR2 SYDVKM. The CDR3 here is CASSLGTGGGNQPQHF. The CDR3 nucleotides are TGTGCCAGCAGCCTGGGGACAGGGGGGGGCAATCAGCCCCAGCATTTT.

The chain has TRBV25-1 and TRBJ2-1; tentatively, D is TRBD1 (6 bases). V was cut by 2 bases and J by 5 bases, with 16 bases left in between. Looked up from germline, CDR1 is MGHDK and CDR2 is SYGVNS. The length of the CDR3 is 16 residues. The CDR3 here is CASSEGRAGVDNEQFF. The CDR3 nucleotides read TGTGCCAGCAGTGAAGGTCGGGCAGGGGTCGACAATGAGCAGTTCTTC.

The CDR3 DNA is TGTGCCAGCAGCTTAGGGGCGGGGGAGGGCCGCACAGATACGCAGTATTTT. Encoded protein: CASSLGAGEGRTDTQYF. The V and J genes are TRBV7-8 and TRBJ2-3, with TRBD2 matching 7 bases. CDR1 is SGHVS and CDR2 is FQNEAQ in the germline V gene. The CDR3 sequence is 17 residues long. After removal of 1 base from V and 1 base from J, the junction contained 8 bases not matched to a gene.